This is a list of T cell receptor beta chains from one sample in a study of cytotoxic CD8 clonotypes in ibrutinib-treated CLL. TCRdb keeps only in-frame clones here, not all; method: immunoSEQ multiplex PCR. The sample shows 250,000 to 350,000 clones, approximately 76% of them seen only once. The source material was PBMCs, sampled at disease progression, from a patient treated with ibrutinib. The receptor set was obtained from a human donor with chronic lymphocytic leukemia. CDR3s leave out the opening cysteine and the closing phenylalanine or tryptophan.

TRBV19,ASSRQGDQPQH
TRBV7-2,ASSRSRSEQY
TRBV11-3,ASSRRDRDTGELF
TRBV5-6,ASSLFAANYGYT
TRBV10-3,AISEFLNEQF
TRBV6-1,ASTRQPNQPQH
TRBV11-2,ASSPVAGALGQTQY
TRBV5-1,ASSLPLSDTQY
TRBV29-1,SVEKGAGEQY
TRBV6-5,ASRAWVRDEQF
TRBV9,ASSVSGSGYEQY
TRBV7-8,ASSLGLTSGAGTQY